The rows below give T cell receptor beta chains drawn from one sample of a study of blood T cell repertoires in COVID-19. Method: immunoSEQ multiplex PCR; TCRdb's copy keeps in-frame clones and lacks some. The table shows about 240,000 clones, with about 83% occurring only once. The sequenced material came from PBMCs or T cells enriched from blood (not recorded which). All receptors come from a woman between 40 and 55 years old who had been exposed to COVID-19. Each CDR3 is given with its conserved first and last residue. The order of the fields is D gene, clone size, V gene, J gene, CDR3 DNA, CDR3 protein. A D gene is named only where the DNA matches it firmly. Only part of the rows carry a size: once, few, many, or a class if the clone is expanded.

NA	NA	TRBV18	TRBJ1-5	TGTGCCAGCTCACCTGAGGGTTTAGGCAATCAGCCCCAGCATTTT	CASSPEGLGNQPQHF
NA	NA	TRBV7-9	TRBJ1-1	TGTGCCAGCAGCTTAGTTCGGACGGGAGTCACTGAAGCTTTCTTT	CASSLVRTGVTEAFF
TRBD2	NA	TRBV24-1	TRBJ2-5	TGTGCCACCAGTGACTCTAGCGGGGGTGAACAAGAGACCCAGTACTTC	CATSDSSGGEQETQYF
NA	NA	TRBV15	TRBJ1-5	TGTGCCACCAGCAGAGATCGCAGGATCAATCAGCCCCAGCATTTT	CATSRDRRINQPQHF
TRBD1	NA	TRBV9	TRBJ2-3	TGTGCCAGCAGCGCAGGGACAGGGACCGTTCCTAATACGCAGTATTTT	CASSAGTGTVPNTQYF
NA	NA	TRBV12-3/TRBV12-4	TRBJ1-1	TGTGCCAGCAGCCGCGACTCGGGACATGGGACTTTCTTT	CASSRDSGHGTFF
NA	NA	TRBV7-8	TRBJ1-2	TGTGCCAGCAGCTTAACCCTAACAGGAAATGGCTACACCTTC	CASSLTLTGNGYTF
NA	NA	TRBV5-6	TRBJ2-2	TGTGCCAGCAGCCTAGGGGCGAACACCGGGGAGCTGTTTTTT	CASSLGANTGELFF
NA	NA	TRBV2	TRBJ1-2	TGTGCCAGCAGTGAAGACAGAGAGATCTATGGCTACACCTTC	CASSEDREIYGYTF
NA	NA	TRBV7-9	TRBJ1-2	TGTGCCAGCAGCCAGAGGGTATCGGACTCATATGGCTACACCTTC	CASSQRVSDSYGYTF
TRBD2	NA	TRBV9	TRBJ2-5	TGTGCCAGCAGCGTCCTAGCGGGGGGGGAGACCCAGTACTTC	CASSVLAGGETQYF
TRBD2	once	TRBV7-2	TRBJ2-1	TGTGCCAGCAGCCGGACTAGCGCGGATCACAATGAGCAGTTCTTC	CASSRTSADHNEQFF
NA	NA	TRBV4-1	TRBJ2-3	TGCGCCAGCAGCCCCCTGGGGGGGGCCGTAAGCACAGATACGCAGTATTTT	CASSPLGGAVSTDTQYF
TRBD1	NA	TRBV5-1	TRBJ2-5	TGCGCCAGCAGCAGAGCGGGACAGGGACCCCAAGAGACCCAGTACTTC	CASSRAGQGPQETQYF
TRBD1	once	TRBV7-9	TRBJ1-2	TGTGCCAGCAGCTTAGGGACAGGTTACGGCTACACCTTC	CASSLGTGYGYTF
NA	NA	TRBV7-3	TRBJ2-1	TGTGCCAGCAGCTTTGACAGGAGCTCCTACAATGAGCAGTTCTTC	CASSFDRSSYNEQFF
TRBD1	NA	TRBV28	TRBJ1-6	TGTGCCAGCTCTGGACCGGGACAGGGTTCTAGCTCCTATAATTCACCCCTCCACTTT	CASSGPGQGSSSYNSPLHF
NA	NA	TRBV29-1	TRBJ1-1	TGCAGCGTTGTTAGGGGAGAAGCTTTCTTT	CSVVRGEAFF
TRBD1	NA	TRBV13	TRBJ2-7	TGTGCCAGCAGCCCCTATCCACGGGACAGCTACGAGCAGTACTTC	CASSPYPRDSYEQYF
NA	NA	TRBV15	TRBJ2-1	TGTGCCACCAGCAGAGTAACATTCTACACTACCGATGAGCAGTTCTTC	CATSRVTFYTTDEQFF
NA	NA	TRBV18	TRBJ2-1	TGTGCCAGCTCACCAGAACAGGAATCCTACAATGAGCAGTTCTTC	CASSPEQESYNEQFF
NA	NA	TRBV7-9	TRBJ1-2	TGTGCCAGCAGCGCTGGACTCTATGGCTACACCTTC	CASSAGLYGYTF
TRBD2	NA	TRBV5-4	TRBJ2-1	TGTGCCAGCAGCTTGAAGAGCGGGGGGGGTGAGCAGTTCTTC	CASSLKSGGGEQFF
TRBD1	many	TRBV23-1	TRBJ2-1	TGCGCCAGCAGTCAGGGGAACAGGGGCACCGATCATGAGCAGTTCTTC	CASSQGNRGTDHEQFF
TRBD1	NA	TRBV7-3	TRBJ2-7	TGTGCCAGCAGCTCCCCAGGGGGCGAGCAGTACTTC	CASSSPGGEQYF